This T cell receptor beta chain was sequenced for a study of cytomegalovirus exposure and HLA in healthy donors. Study-wide points: Productive status was seen about 87% or about 30% of the time for most TCR beta V segments in an earlier analysis.

Both 60 Vbeta primers and 13 Jbeta primers went into the PCR. Original processing notes: Around 80 million unique TCR beta chains, some 9.9 million of them shared, were counted by a later analysis. This table comes from immunoSEQ multiplex PCR, and its TCRdb copy is limited to in-frame clones, with some not included. V and J calls plus clone size are reproduced from that table; the DNA served to infer D and trimming. Altogether 100,000 or so clones are present, approximately 80% being singletons, with the ten largest covering more than 0.95%. As regards this clone: Antigen unknown.

The CDR3 length is 15 residues. CDR1 is LGHNA, CDR2 YSLEER, per germline. With V trimmed by 3 bases and J by 4 bases, 6 bases remained unmatched. The receptor was isolated from a woman aged 18-29 years in good health and CMV-seronegative. This chain uses TRBV4-3 with TRBJ2-7; 10 nucleotides agree with TRBD2. The specimen sequenced was PBMCs. The CDR3: CASSHRLAGGYEQYF. Written as DNA, the CDR3 is TGCGCCAGCAGCCATAGACTAGCGGGTGGGTACGAGCAGTACTTC.